A selection of T cell receptor beta chains follows, all from one sample in a study of blood T cell repertoires in COVID-19. TCRdb's copy holds only in-frame clones and misses some; the assay was immunoSEQ multiplex PCR. The repertoire has approximately 100,000 clones, about 87% of them found once; the top ten carry around 14%. Sequences were obtained from peripheral blood. The receptors were gathered from a man aged 50 or older with acute or convalescent COVID-19. The CDR3 runs from the conserved cysteine through the conserved F or W. The D gene is left open where the match is weak. Expanded clones get a size class; other rows say once, few or many, or leave the size out.

J gene: TRBJ2-7; clone size: .; V gene: TRBV5-1; D gene: .; CDR3 protein: CASSLGGSAGYEQYF; CDR3 DNA: TGCGCCAGCAGCTTGGGCGGCTCGGCGGGGTACGAGCAGTACTTC
J gene: TRBJ1-1; clone size: .; V gene: TRBV21-1; D gene: .; CDR3 protein: CASSKKGGGNTEAFF; CDR3 DNA: TGTGCCAGCAGCAAAAAAGGGGGCGGAAACACTGAAGCTTTCTTT
J gene: TRBJ2-3; clone size: once; V gene: TRBV9; D gene: .; CDR3 protein: CASSINRDGPTDTQYF; CDR3 DNA: TGTGCCAGCAGCATAAACCGGGATGGGCCCACAGATACGCAGTATTTT
J gene: TRBJ2-7; clone size: .; V gene: TRBV6-5; D gene: .; CDR3 protein: CASSSNRPYEQYF; CDR3 DNA: TGTGCCAGCAGTTCGAACAGGCCCTACGAGCAGTACTTC
J gene: TRBJ2-7; clone size: .; V gene: TRBV3-1/TRBV3-2; D gene: TRBD2; CDR3 protein: CASSPRGGSFEQYF; CDR3 DNA: TGTGCCAGCAGCCCCCGGGGGGGTAGCTTCGAGCAGTACTTC
J gene: TRBJ1-4; clone size: .; V gene: TRBV24-1; D gene: .; CDR3 protein: CATSDWQEGSEKLFF; CDR3 DNA: TGTGCCACCAGTGACTGGCAGGAAGGGAGTGAAAAACTGTTTTTT
J gene: TRBJ1-4; clone size: .; V gene: TRBV5-6; D gene: TRBD1; CDR3 protein: CASSLGQGDEKLFF; CDR3 DNA: TGTGCCAGCAGCTTGGGACAGGGAGATGAAAAACTGTTTTTT
J gene: TRBJ2-2; clone size: once; V gene: TRBV24-1; D gene: TRBD2; CDR3 protein: CATSDGRGGFSGELFF; CDR3 DNA: TGTGCCACCAGTGATGGCCGGGGGGGATTTTCCGGGGAGCTGTTTTTT
J gene: TRBJ2-1; clone size: .; V gene: TRBV27; D gene: .; CDR3 protein: CASSAAWAYLYNEQFF; CDR3 DNA: TGTGCCAGCAGTGCCGCTTGGGCGTACCTCTACAATGAGCAGTTCTTC
J gene: TRBJ2-1; clone size: .; V gene: TRBV5-1; D gene: TRBD1; CDR3 protein: CASSWDTGTGYNEQFF; CDR3 DNA: TGCGCCAGCAGCTGGGATACCGGGACAGGATACAATGAGCAGTTCTTC
J gene: TRBJ2-1; clone size: .; V gene: TRBV27; D gene: .; CDR3 protein: CASSFVGQYNEQFF; CDR3 DNA: TGTGCCAGCAGTTTCGTGGGGCAGTACAATGAGCAGTTCTTC
J gene: TRBJ2-1; clone size: .; V gene: TRBV2; D gene: .; CDR3 protein: CASRWNEQFF; CDR3 DNA: TGTGCCAGTCGGTGGAATGAGCAGTTCTTC
J gene: TRBJ1-4; clone size: .; V gene: TRBV5-6; D gene: TRBD1; CDR3 protein: CASSLGTGKNEKLFF; CDR3 DNA: TGTGCCAGCAGCTTGGGGACAGGGAAGAATGAAAAACTGTTTTTT
J gene: TRBJ2-1; clone size: .; V gene: TRBV4-1; D gene: TRBD1; CDR3 protein: CASSQTAGTGYNEQFF; CDR3 DNA: TGCGCCAGCAGCCAAACCGCCGGGACAGGGTACAATGAGCAGTTCTTC
J gene: TRBJ1-1; clone size: .; V gene: TRBV10-3; D gene: TRBD1; CDR3 protein: CAMRQGPNTEAFF; CDR3 DNA: TGTGCCATGAGACAGGGGCCGAACACTGAAGCTTTCTTT
J gene: TRBJ2-2; clone size: many; V gene: TRBV5-1; D gene: .; CDR3 protein: CASRGDRSYTGELFF; CDR3 DNA: TGCGCCAGCCGGGGGGACAGGTCGTACACCGGGGAGCTGTTTTTT
J gene: TRBJ2-7; clone size: .; V gene: TRBV14; D gene: .; CDR3 protein: CASCKGGALSYEQYF; CDR3 DNA: TGTGCCAGCTGTAAGGGGGGGGCCCTCTCCTACGAGCAGTACTTC
J gene: TRBJ2-5; clone size: .; V gene: TRBV29-1; D gene: .; CDR3 protein: CSVHPLPRGLSGETQYF; CDR3 DNA: TGCAGCGTTCACCCCCTGCCCCGCGGACTATCTGGCGAGACCCAGTACTTC